Given below is one T cell receptor (beta chain) in context. These data belong to a study of PD-1 blockade in mismatch repair-deficient tumors. The overall study: Patients had approximately 13 mismatch repair-deficient cancer types, all previously treated and progressing.

TCRdb's copy holds only in-frame clones and misses some; the assay was immunoSEQ multiplex PCR. Here the sample spans about 130,000 clones, around nine tenths being singletons. CDR3 length: 12 residues. Germline V gene data show CDR1 as GTSNPN and CDR2 as SVGIG (reference sequence). V trimming: 6 bases; J trimming: 5 bases; junction bases outside the gene matches: 6. This chain links TRBV30 with TRBJ2-7, with 8 positions matching TRBD1. This material consisted of peripheral blood, taken 72 weeks after starting pembrolizumab. The clonotype originates from an adult with mismatch repair-deficient cancer. The CDR3 spells CACSTGADEQYF. The CDR3 DNA reads TGTGCCTGTTCGACAGGGGCGGACGAGCAGTACTTC.